The clone carrying this T cell receptor (beta chain) was counted between two and nine times. This CDR3 is built from 17 residues. This entry comes from a study of T cells in localized non-small cell lung cancer. The authors took atypia-free adjacent lung at least 2 cm from the tumor margin. This table comes from immunoSEQ multiplex PCR, and its TCRdb copy is limited to in-frame clones, with some not included. The sample lists over a thousand clones, 21% occurring once. The receptor's source is a male donor older than 55 with stage III lung adenocarcinoma. V and J are TRBV12-2 and TRBJ2-3; the D segment call TRBD2 is taken from the table without a DNA check. TRBV12-2 corresponds to a pseudogene. This sample comprised normal lung tissue next to the tumor, obtained before any cancer treatment. The CDR3 loop is CASRLRPGTSGADTQYF. As DNA, the CDR3 is TGTGCAAGTCGCTTACGACCTGGGACTAGCGGGGCGGATACGCAGTATTTT.